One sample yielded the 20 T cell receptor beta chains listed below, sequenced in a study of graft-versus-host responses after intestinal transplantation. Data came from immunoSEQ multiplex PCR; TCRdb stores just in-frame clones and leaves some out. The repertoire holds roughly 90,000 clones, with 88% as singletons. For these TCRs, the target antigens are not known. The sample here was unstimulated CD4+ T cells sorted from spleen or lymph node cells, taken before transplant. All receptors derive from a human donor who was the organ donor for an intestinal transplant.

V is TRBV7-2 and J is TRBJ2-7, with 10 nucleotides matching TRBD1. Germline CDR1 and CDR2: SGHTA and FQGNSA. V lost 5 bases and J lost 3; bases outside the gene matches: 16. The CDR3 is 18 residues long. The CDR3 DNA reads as TGTGCCAGCAGCCCTAGGGGGGCAGGGACAGGGGCGAACTACGAGCAGTACTTC. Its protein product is CASSPRGAGTGANYEQYF.

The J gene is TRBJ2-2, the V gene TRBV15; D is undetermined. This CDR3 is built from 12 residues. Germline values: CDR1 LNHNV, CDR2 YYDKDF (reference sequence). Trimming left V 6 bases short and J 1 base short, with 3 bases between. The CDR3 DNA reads TGTGCCACCAGTCAGAACACCGGGGAGCTGTTTTTT. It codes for CATSQNTGELFF.

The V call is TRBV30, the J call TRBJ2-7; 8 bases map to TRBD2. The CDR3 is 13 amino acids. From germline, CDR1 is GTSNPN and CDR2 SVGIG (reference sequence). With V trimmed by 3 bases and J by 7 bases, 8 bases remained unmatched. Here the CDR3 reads CAWRAGAMGEQYF. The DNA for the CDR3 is TGTGCCTGGAGAGCGGGGGCTATGGGGGAGCAGTACTTC.

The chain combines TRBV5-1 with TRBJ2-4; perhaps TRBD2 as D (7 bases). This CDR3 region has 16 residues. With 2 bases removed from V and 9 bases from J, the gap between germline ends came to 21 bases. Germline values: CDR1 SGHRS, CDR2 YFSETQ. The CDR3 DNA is TGCGCCAGCAGCTTCGGGAAGCTGGGGGGGCAAGGCATTCAGTACTTC. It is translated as CASSFGKLGGQGIQYF.

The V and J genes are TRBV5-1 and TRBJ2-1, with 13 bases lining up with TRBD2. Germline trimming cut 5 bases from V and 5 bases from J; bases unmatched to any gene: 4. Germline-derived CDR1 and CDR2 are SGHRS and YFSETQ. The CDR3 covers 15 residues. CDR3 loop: CASRSLAGGNNEQFF. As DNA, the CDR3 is TGCGCCAGCAGGTCACTAGCGGGGGGGAACAATGAGCAGTTCTTC.

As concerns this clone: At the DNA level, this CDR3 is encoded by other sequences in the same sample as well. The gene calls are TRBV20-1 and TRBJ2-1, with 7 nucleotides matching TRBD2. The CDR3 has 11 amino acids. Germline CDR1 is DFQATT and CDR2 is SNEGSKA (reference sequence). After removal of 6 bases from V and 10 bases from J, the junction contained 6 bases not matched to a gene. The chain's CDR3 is CSARLANEQFF. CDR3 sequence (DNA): TGCAGTGCACGACTAGCAAACGAGCAGTTCTTC.

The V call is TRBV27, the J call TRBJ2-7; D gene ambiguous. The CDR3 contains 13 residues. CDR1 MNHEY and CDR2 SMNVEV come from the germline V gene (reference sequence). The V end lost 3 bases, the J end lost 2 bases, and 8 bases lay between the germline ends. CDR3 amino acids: CASSFYGTYEQYF. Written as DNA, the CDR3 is TGTGCCAGCAGTTTCTACGGTACCTACGAGCAGTACTTC.

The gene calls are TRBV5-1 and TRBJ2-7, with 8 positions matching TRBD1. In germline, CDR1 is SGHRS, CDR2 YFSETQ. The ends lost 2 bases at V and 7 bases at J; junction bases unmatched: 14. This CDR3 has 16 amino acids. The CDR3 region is CASSFKGQAPPGEQYF. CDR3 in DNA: TGCGCCAGCAGCTTCAAGGGACAGGCGCCGCCTGGGGAGCAGTACTTC.

The CDR3 sequence is CASSWPTGELFF. In nucleotides, the CDR3 is TGTGCCAGCAGTTGGCCCACCGGGGAGCTGTTTTTT. The chain is built from TRBV6-6 and TRBJ2-2, with D uncertain. Germline CDR1 is MNHNY and CDR2 is SVGAGI (reference sequence). The CDR3 sequence is 12 residues long. V was shortened by 4 bases and J by 4 bases, with 4 bases between the two germline ends.

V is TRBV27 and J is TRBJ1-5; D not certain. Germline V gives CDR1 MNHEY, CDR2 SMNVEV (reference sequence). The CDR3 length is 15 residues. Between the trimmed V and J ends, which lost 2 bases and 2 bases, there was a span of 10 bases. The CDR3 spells CASSLQWQGNQPQHF. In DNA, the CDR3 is TGTGCCAGCAGTTTACAGTGGCAGGGCAATCAGCCCCAGCATTTT.

The CDR3: CASSLAGGEKETQYF. Here the CDR3 DNA reads TGTGCCAGCAGCTTAGCGGGAGGGGAAAAAGAGACCCAGTACTTC. The rearrangement links TRBV7-9 to TRBJ2-5; 7 nucleotides align to TRBD2. V trimming: 0 bases; J trimming: 3 bases; junction bases outside the gene matches: 4. Germline-derived CDR1 and CDR2 are SEHNR and FQNEAQ (reference sequence). The length of the CDR3 is 15 residues.

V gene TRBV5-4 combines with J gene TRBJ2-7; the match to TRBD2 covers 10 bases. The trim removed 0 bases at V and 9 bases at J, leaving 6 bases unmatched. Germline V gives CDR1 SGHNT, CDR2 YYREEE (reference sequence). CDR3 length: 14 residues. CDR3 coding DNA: TGTGCCAGCAGCTTGGTGCCCGGGACTAGCGTGCAGTACTTC. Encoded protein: CASSLVPGTSVQYF.

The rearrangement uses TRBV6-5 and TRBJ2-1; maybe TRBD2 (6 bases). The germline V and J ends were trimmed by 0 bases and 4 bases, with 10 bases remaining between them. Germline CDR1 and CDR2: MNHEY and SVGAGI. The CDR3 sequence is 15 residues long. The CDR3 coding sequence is TGTGCCAGCAGTTACTCTCCTAGCGCGTACAATGAGCAGTTCTTC. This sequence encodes CASSYSPSAYNEQFF.

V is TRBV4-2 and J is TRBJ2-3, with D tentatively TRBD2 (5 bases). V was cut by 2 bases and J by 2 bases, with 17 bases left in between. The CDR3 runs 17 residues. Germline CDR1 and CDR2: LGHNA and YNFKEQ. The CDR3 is CASSQSAGGEATDTQYF. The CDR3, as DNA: TGTGCCAGCAGCCAATCGGCGGGCGGAGAGGCCACAGATACGCAGTATTTT.

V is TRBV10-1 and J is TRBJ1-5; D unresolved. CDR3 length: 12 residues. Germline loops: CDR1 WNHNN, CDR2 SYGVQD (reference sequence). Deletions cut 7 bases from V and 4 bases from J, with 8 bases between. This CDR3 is CASIPTNQPQHF. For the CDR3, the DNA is TGCGCCAGCATCCCCACAAATCAGCCCCAGCATTTT.

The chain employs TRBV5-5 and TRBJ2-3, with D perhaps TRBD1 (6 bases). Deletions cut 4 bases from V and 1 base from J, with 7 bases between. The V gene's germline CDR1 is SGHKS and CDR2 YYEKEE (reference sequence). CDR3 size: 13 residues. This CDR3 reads CASSPGGTDTQYF. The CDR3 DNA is TGTGCCAGCAGCCCAGGGGGCACAGATACGCAGTATTTT.

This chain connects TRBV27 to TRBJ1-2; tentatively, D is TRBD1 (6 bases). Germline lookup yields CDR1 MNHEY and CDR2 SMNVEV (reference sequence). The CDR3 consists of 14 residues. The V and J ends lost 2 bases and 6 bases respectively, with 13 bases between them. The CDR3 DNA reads TGTGCCAGCAGTTTAAGGTGGGGGGGCCATGGCTACACCTTC. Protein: CASSLRWGGHGYTF.

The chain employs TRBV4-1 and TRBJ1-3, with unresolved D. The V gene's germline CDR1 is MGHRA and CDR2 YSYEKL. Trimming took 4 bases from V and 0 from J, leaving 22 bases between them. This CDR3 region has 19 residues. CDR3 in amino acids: CASSPTGSRSLISGNTIYF. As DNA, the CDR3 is TGCGCCAGCAGCCCGACGGGGAGCAGGTCCCTCATCTCTGGAAACACCATATATTTT.

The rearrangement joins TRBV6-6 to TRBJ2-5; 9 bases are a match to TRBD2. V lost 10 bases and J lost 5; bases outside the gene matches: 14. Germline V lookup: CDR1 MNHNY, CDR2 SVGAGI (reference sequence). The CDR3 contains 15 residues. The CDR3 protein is CATSSPGRGGETQYF. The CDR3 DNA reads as TGTGCCACCTCAAGTCCGGGGCGGGGGGGGGAGACCCAGTACTTC.

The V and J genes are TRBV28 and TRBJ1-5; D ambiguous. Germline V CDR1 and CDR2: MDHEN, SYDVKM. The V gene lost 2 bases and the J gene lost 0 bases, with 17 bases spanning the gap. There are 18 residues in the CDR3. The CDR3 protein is CASSLIAPRDYSNQPQHF. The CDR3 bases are TGTGCCAGCAGTTTAATAGCCCCGCGGGATTATAGCAATCAGCCCCAGCATTTT.